What follows describes a single TCR beta chain. The antigen is undetermined. This entry is derived from a study of cytomegalovirus exposure and HLA in healthy donors. Study-wide background: The roughly 110 validation repertoires were produced on the same platform as the approximately 670 repertoires of the first cohort. This was reported in a later analysis. Overall study findings and caveats: Diagnosis of cytomegalovirus status made by the classifier reportedly showed high specificity and sensitivity.

Libraries were prepared by immunoSEQ multiplex PCR; TCRdb keeps only in-frame clonotypes and omits some of them. The sample shows about 160,000 clones, approximately 96% of them seen only once. Looked up from germline, CDR1 is MNHEY and CDR2 is SVGAGI. The ends lost 8 bases at V and 2 bases at J; junction bases unmatched: 9. This CDR3 spans 15 amino acids. Among the 110 or so subjects of the validation cohort, separate from the approximately 670-subject first cohort, were the donors. The sequenced sample was PBMCs. The TCR comes from a woman younger than 30 in good health and CMV-seronegative. V is TRBV6-5 and J is TRBJ2-3; 8 bases align to TRBD2. Here the CDR3 DNA reads TGTGCCAGCGTGCGGGGGCGGGGGGTCACAGATACGCAGTATTTT. This sequence encodes CASVRGRGVTDTQYF.